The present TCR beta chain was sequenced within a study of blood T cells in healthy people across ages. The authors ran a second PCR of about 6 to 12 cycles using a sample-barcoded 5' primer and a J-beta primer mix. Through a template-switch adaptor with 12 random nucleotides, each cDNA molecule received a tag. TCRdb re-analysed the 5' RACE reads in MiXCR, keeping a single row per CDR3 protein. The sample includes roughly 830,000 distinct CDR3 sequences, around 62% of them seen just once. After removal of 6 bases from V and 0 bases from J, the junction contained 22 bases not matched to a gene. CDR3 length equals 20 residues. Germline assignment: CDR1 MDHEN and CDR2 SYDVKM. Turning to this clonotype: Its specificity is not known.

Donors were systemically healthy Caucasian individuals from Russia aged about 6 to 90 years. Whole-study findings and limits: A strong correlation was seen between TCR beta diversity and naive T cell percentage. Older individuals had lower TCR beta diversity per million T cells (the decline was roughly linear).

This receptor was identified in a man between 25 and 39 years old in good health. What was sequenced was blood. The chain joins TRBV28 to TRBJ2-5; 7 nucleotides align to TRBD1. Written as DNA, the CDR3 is TGTGCCAGCAGGAAGAAGACAGGGAGATCACGTCTCAAGTACCAAGAGACCCAGTACTTC. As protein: CASRKKTGRSRLKYQETQYF.